The 11 T cell receptor beta chains below come from one sample, sequenced in a study of regulatory T cells in long-lasting Graves disease. Time point indicated: persistent/refractory GD, antithyroid drugs over 5 years with positive TRAb. Isolated PBMC RNA provided the starting material for the TCR library. To make TCR beta libraries, researchers used iRepertoire HTBI primers and Arm-PCR of CDR3 regions. From the multiplex PCR reads, TCRdb called clonotypes with MiXCR, one entry per CDR3 protein. The repertoire has about 420,000 distinct CDR3 sequences, less than 25% of them found once; the top ten carry about a quarter. Here the sequenced sample was peripheral blood mononuclear cells (PBMCs), taken when the disease was refractory, from a patient treated with antithyroid drugs. These receptors were obtained from a female donor with Graves disease.

This chain uses TRBV6-2 or TRBV6-3 with TRBJ2-7; D possibly corresponds to TRBD2 (6 bases). Per the germline V gene, CDR1 is MNHEY and CDR2 is SVGEGT. Trimming took off 5 bases at V and 2 bases at J, with 13 bases between the two ends. CDR3 length: 14 amino acids. DNA of the CDR3: TGTGCCAGCAGTGAGTCGCGGGACGCCTACGAGCAGTACTTC. Amino acids: CASSESRDAYEQYF.

The chain employs TRBV3-1 and TRBJ2-7; D perhaps matches TRBD1 (5 bases). V lost 3 bases to trimming and J lost 5 bases, with 11 bases between them. In germline, CDR1 is LGHDT, CDR2 YNNKEL (reference sequence). This CDR3 region has 13 residues. The CDR3 region has the DNA TGTGCCAGCAGCCAGAGCAGGGTTCACGAGCAGTACTTC. Residues: CASSQSRVHEQYF.

The CDR3 sequence: CASSLRGDGPYEQYF. As DNA, the CDR3 is TGTGCCAGCAGTCTTAGGGGGGACGGGCCCTACGAGCAGTACTTC. The genes are TRBV12-3 or TRBV12-4 and TRBJ2-7, with D perhaps being TRBD1 or TRBD2 (6 bases each). V dropped 5 bases and J dropped 2 bases, with 16 bases sitting between them. CDR3 length: 15 residues.

This clonotype was counted ten times or more. V gene TRBV14 combines with J gene TRBJ2-2, with D possibly matching TRBD1 (5 bases). V was cut by 0 bases and J by 5 bases, with 7 bases left in between. CDR3 size: 14 residues. Germline assignment: CDR1 SGHDN and CDR2 FVKESK. The CDR3 bases are TGTGCCAGCAGCCAAGACAGGGTAACCGGGGAGCTGTTTTTT. As protein: CASSQDRVTGELFF.

This rearrangement joins TRBV19 to TRBJ2-5, with 7 bases fitting TRBD2. Looked up from germline, CDR1 is LNHDA and CDR2 is SQIVND (reference sequence). Losses at the gene ends were 3 bases for V and 4 bases for J; bases not matched to a gene: 17. The CDR3 consists of 18 residues. The CDR3 sequence: CASSIGVLARSILETQYF. Here the CDR3 DNA reads TGTGCCAGTAGTATCGGGGTACTAGCGAGGTCGATATTAGAGACCCAGTACTTC.

This clonotype was picked up a small number of times. J is TRBJ2-7 and V is TRBV5-1; TRBD2 agrees at 10 bases. CDR1 and CDR2 (germline): SGHRS, YFSETQ. The CDR3 is 16 residues long. The junction had 9 bases not matched to a gene; V was cut back by 4 bases and J by 2 bases. The CDR3 DNA sequence: TGCGCCAGCAGCCTAGCCGGGACTAGCGTTCCCTACGAGCAGTACTTC. Translation gives CASSLAGTSVPYEQYF.

The V call is TRBV20-1, the J call TRBJ2-3; 10 positions agree with TRBD2. The junction had 8 bases not matched to a gene; V was cut back by 4 bases and J by 1 base. The germline gives CDR1 DFQATT, CDR2 SNEGSKA (reference sequence). The CDR3 has 16 amino acids. In DNA, the CDR3 is TGCAGTGCTAATAAGTGGACTAGCGGAGGCACAGATACGCAGTATTTT. This encodes CSANKWTSGGTDTQYF.

This clonotype was recorded a few times. CDR3 sequence: CATSDDRPTGELFF. The CDR3 DNA is TGTGCCACCAGTGACGACAGGCCCACCGGGGAGCTGTTTTTT. J is TRBJ2-2 and V is TRBV24-1, with D perhaps TRBD1 (6 bases). Germline V gene sequence: CDR1 KGHDR, CDR2 SFDVKD. The germline V and J ends were trimmed by 4 bases and 4 bases, with 9 bases remaining between them. CDR3 length: 14 amino acids.

The sample holds one count of this clonotype. Its ends do not fully match the called genes, so a read error is possible. V is TRBV7-3 and J is TRBJ2-7; D not resolved. The CDR3 loop spans 12 amino acids. Per the germline V gene, CDR1 is SGHTA and CDR2 is FQGTGA. CDR3 coding DNA: TGTGCCAGCAGCTCCCCTCCTGGAGAGCAGCACTTC. Its translation: CASSSPPGEQHF. Full variable domain (missing parts from reference TRBV7-3 and TRBJ2-7): GAGVSQTPSNKVTEKGKYVELRCDPISGHTALYWYRQSLGQGPEFLIYFQGTGAADDSGLPNDRFFAVRPEGSVSTLKIQRTERGDSAVYLCASSSPPGEQHFGPGTRLTVT.

There are a few counts of this clonotype. V gene TRBV27 combines with J gene TRBJ2-7; 7 bases agree with TRBD2. Looked up from germline, CDR1 is MNHEY and CDR2 is SMNVEV (reference sequence). With 5 bases clipped from V and 2 bases from J, the junction kept 15 bases outside the gene matches. The CDR3 runs to 17 residues. The CDR3 nucleotides are TGTGCCAGCAGTCGAACCCCTTCCGGGACTAAGACCTACGAGCAGTACTTC. Its protein product is CASSRTPSGTKTYEQYF.

V and J are TRBV20-1 and TRBJ2-2; D uncertain. V lost 2 bases, J lost 5 bases, and 9 bases lay in between. The CDR3 runs to 13 residues. CDR1 is DFQATT and CDR2 is SNEGSKA in the germline V gene (reference sequence). Written as DNA, the CDR3 is TGCAGTGCTAGACGCCCCACTACCGGGGAGCTGTTTTTT. Translating it yields CSARRPTTGELFF.